The 28 T cell receptor beta chains below come from one sample, sequenced in a study of PD-1 blockade in classical Hodgkin lymphoma. Profiled with immunoSEQ multiplex PCR; TCRdb holds only in-frame clones, not every one. Among 20,000 to 25,000 clones, roughly two thirds were seen once, and the ten largest hold approximately 6%. Autologous stem cell transplantation was followed by relapse in every patient, and brentuximab vedotin exposure varied. The sequences come from peripheral blood mononuclear cells (PBMCs), collected at baseline. Every receptor here comes from a human donor with classical Hodgkin lymphoma.

V and J are TRBV25-1 and TRBJ2-6, with 10 bases aligning to TRBD1. The CDR3 covers 16 residues. Per germline, CDR1 MGHDK and CDR2 SYGVNS. V trimming: 6 bases; J trimming: 2 bases; junction bases outside the gene matches: 4. CDR3 sequence reads: CASRDGTGAGANVLTF. As DNA, the CDR3 is TGTGCCAGCAGAGACGGGACAGGGGCTGGGGCCAACGTCCTGACTTTC.

The chain carries TRBV29-1 and TRBJ2-3; D call uncertain. Germline V lookup: CDR1 SQVTM, CDR2 ANQGSEA. CDR3 length: 11 residues. V was trimmed by 4 bases and J by 0 bases, leaving 2 bases between them. CDR3 loop: CSVGSTDTQYF. CDR3 sequence (DNA): TGCAGCGTTGGAAGCACAGATACGCAGTATTTT.

The genes are TRBV21-1 and TRBJ2-2; TRBD1, the table's D call, lacks a check against the DNA. TRBV21-1 is shown as a pseudogene. The CDR3 runs 13 residues. CDR3 sequence: CASRGRKAGELFF. The CDR3 DNA follows: TGTGCCAGCAGGGGGCGAAAGGCCGGGGAGCTGTTTTTT.

The V gene is TRBV5-6, the J gene TRBJ2-3; 9 bases are shared with TRBD1. CDR3 size: 15 residues. CDR1 is SGHDT, CDR2 YYEEEE, per germline. Trimming took 4 bases from V and 4 from J; bases not matched to a gene: 7. This CDR3 reads CASSPAGTGSDTQYF. The CDR3 bases are TGTGCCAGCAGCCCTGCAGGGACAGGGTCAGATACGCAGTATTTT.

This clone was recorded a few times. This chain links TRBV30 with TRBJ1-2; a possible D gene is TRBD1 (5 bases). The CDR3 is 12 residues long. V was trimmed by 2 bases and J by 6 bases, leaving 10 bases between them. Germline V CDR1 and CDR2: GTSNPN, SVGIG (reference sequence). The CDR3 DNA follows: TGTGCCTGGAGTCGAGGGGCGAATGGCTACACCTTC. Protein sequence: CAWSRGANGYTF. The whole variable domain, filled in from reference TRBV30 and TRBJ1-2, reads SQTIHQWPATLVQPVGSPLSLECTVEGTSNPNLYWYRQAAGRGLQLLFYSVGIGQISSEVPQNLSASRPQDRQFILSSKKLLLSDSGFYLCAWSRGANGYTFGSGTRLTVV.

This clone was counted between two and nine times. The V gene is TRBV5-4, the J gene TRBJ1-1; a weak D match, TRBD1 (5 bases). V was shortened by 7 bases and J by 4 bases, with 14 bases between the two germline ends. The CDR3 spans 13 residues. Germline lookup yields CDR1 SGHNT and CDR2 YYREEE (reference sequence). The CDR3 nucleotides read TGTGCCAGCCAACCCGGCAGGGTCACTGAAGCTTTCTTT. Translating it yields CASQPGRVTEAFF. Together with reference TRBV5-4 and TRBJ1-1, the CDR3 gives the full variable domain: ETGVTQSPTHLIKTRGQQVTLRCSSQSGHNTVSWYQQALGQGPQFIFQYYREEENGRGNFPPRFSGLQFPNYSSELNVNALELDDSALYLCASQPGRVTEAFFGQGTRLTVV.

The V call is TRBV5-6, the J call TRBJ2-7; D may be TRBD1 or TRBD2 (6 bases each). Per the germline V gene, CDR1 is SGHDT and CDR2 is YYEEEE. Trimming removed 2 bases from V and 6 bases from J, with 12 bases in between. The CDR3 loop spans 13 amino acids. The CDR3 nucleotides are TGTGCCAGCAGCTTCTTCAGGGGAGGCGAGCAGTACTTC. Translating it yields CASSFFRGGEQYF.

The V call is TRBV30, the J call TRBJ1-1; possible D gene TRBD1, 5 bases. The germline V gene encodes CDR1 GTSNPN and CDR2 SVGIG (reference sequence). The ends were cut back, 0 bases at V and 6 bases at J, with 8 bases in the middle. This CDR3 is built from 12 residues. CDR3 sequence (DNA): TGTGCCTGGAGTGTTAAGGGGCCTGAAGCTTTCTTT. Translation: CAWSVKGPEAFF.

To note about this clone: The CDR3 ends on some other residue instead of the conserved phenylalanine or tryptophan, so this is likely a read error. Because the CDR3's place on the DNA is in doubt, the DNA is left out and the CDR3 is given as listed by TCRdb. This chain uses TRBV7-2 with TRBJ2-4. CDR1 is SGHTA, CDR2 FQGNSA, per germline. Both ends counted, the CDR3 spans 11 residues. CDR3 region: CASSLPTGLGI.

The chain employs TRBV5-1 and TRBJ2-2; 9 bases line up with TRBD1. This CDR3 region has 16 residues. Trimming cost V 4 bases and J 4 bases; bases outside gene matches: 8. Germline V gene lookup returns CDR1 SGHRS and CDR2 YFSETQ. This CDR3 reads CASSIGQGRGTGELFF. The CDR3 region has the DNA TGCGCCAGCAGCATTGGACAGGGGCGAGGCACCGGGGAGCTGTTTTTT. The variable domain in full, with the rest retrieved from reference TRBV5-1 and TRBJ2-2, is KAGVTQTPRYLIKTRGQQVTLSCSPISGHRSVSWYQQTPGQGLQFLFEYFSETQRNKGNFPGRFSGRQFSNSRSEMNVSTLELGDSALYLCASSIGQGRGTGELFFGEGSRLTVL.

The chain carries TRBV4-3 and TRBJ2-7; TRBD1 matches 9 bases. The germline gives CDR1 LGHNA, CDR2 YSLEER. J lost 3 bases, V lost 1 base, and 4 bases had no gene match. The CDR3 contains 15 residues. Here the CDR3 reads CASSQGTGDVYEQYF. CDR3 in DNA: TGCGCCAGCAGCCAAGGGACAGGGGATGTCTACGAGCAGTACTTC.

The chain combines TRBV30 with TRBJ1-2; unclear D gene. The CDR3 runs 13 residues. V was trimmed by 6 bases and J by 6 bases, leaving 17 bases between them. Germline CDR1 is GTSNPN and CDR2 is SVGIG (reference sequence). The CDR3 DNA reads TGTGCCTGTTCAAAAGCTGGCATGCATGGCTACACCTTC. Its protein is CACSKAGMHGYTF.

V is TRBV4-3 and J is TRBJ2-2; perhaps TRBD2 as D (5 bases). The germline gives CDR1 LGHNA, CDR2 YSLEER. The CDR3 has 14 residues. Trimming removed 3 bases from V and 8 bases from J, with 13 bases in between. The CDR3 DNA reads as TGCGCCAGCAGCCAGACCTTGGGAGTTGGGGAGCTGTTTTTT. Translated: CASSQTLGVGELFF.

The rearrangement uses TRBV6-1 and TRBJ2-5; 7 bases are shared with TRBD2. In germline, CDR1 is MNHNS, CDR2 SASEGT. The CDR3 has 14 residues. V shed 2 bases, J shed 1 base, and the junction held 1 base outside the gene matches. The CDR3 reads CASSELAAQETQYF. The CDR3 DNA follows: TGTGCCAGCAGTGAACTAGCGGCCCAAGAGACCCAGTACTTC.

This clone was seen a few times. The chain carries TRBV7-7 and TRBJ2-2; 9 nucleotides align to TRBD2. Germline-derived CDR1 and CDR2 are SSHAT and FNYEAQ (reference sequence). The CDR3 is 16 residues long. V shed 5 bases, J shed 3 bases, and the junction held 7 bases outside the gene matches. The CDR3 region has the DNA TGTGCCAGCAGCCCTCTAGCGGGGACTGACACCGGGGAGCTGTTTTTT. Its translation: CASSPLAGTDTGELFF.

V is TRBV5-4 and J is TRBJ2-3; D perhaps matches TRBD2 (5 bases). Germline V gene lookup returns CDR1 SGHNT and CDR2 YYREEE (reference sequence). The germline V and J ends were trimmed by 2 bases and 8 bases, with 15 bases remaining between them. The CDR3 length is 14 residues. CDR3 residues: CASSLAAQPSTQYF. The DNA for the CDR3 is TGTGCCAGCAGCTTAGCGGCCCAGCCTAGTACGCAGTATTTT.

This clone was seen only once. The rearrangement links TRBV29-1 to TRBJ1-1; D is unresolved. Germline V gene sequence: CDR1 SQVTM, CDR2 ANQGSEA. V was cut by 7 bases and J by 5 bases, with 17 bases left in between. This CDR3 contains 13 residues. In nucleotides, the CDR3 is TGCAGCGCCAATCGACTTGGGTGGACTGAAGCTTTCTTT. Translation gives CSANRLGWTEAFF.

The chain carries TRBV7-8 and TRBJ2-7, with D unclear. With 1 base removed from V and 2 bases from J, the gap between germline ends came to 12 bases. This CDR3 comprises 15 residues. Germline CDR1 SGHVS, CDR2 FQNEAQ. This CDR3 is CASSLEIGHTYEQYF. The DNA for the CDR3 is TGTGCCAGCAGCTTAGAGATAGGGCATACCTACGAGCAGTACTTC.

The chain employs TRBV5-6 and TRBJ2-3; a weak D match, TRBD2 (6 bases). Germline V gives CDR1 SGHDT, CDR2 YYEEEE. V dropped 4 bases and J dropped 2 bases, with 17 bases sitting between them. The CDR3 runs 16 residues. The CDR3 sequence: CASSRPLARITDTQYF. CDR3 in DNA: TGTGCCAGCAGCCGCCCTCTAGCGCGGATCACAGATACGCAGTATTTT.

This chain connects TRBV5-1 to TRBJ2-5; D may be TRBD1 or TRBD2 (5 bases each). The CDR3 runs 15 residues. The ends were cut back, 3 bases at V and 4 bases at J, with 16 bases in the middle. The germline V gene encodes CDR1 SGHRS and CDR2 YFSETQ. CDR3 region: CASSWNRSRAETQYF. The DNA of the CDR3 is TGCGCCAGCAGCTGGAACAGGTCGAGGGCAGAGACCCAGTACTTC.

The chain is built from TRBV15 and TRBJ1-5, with unresolved D. Trimming removed 0 bases at V and 6 bases at J, with 12 bases between. CDR3 size: 15 residues. CDR1 is LNHNV, CDR2 YYDKDF, per germline (reference sequence). CDR3 residues: CATSRDLKGGQPQHF. CDR3 sequence (DNA): TGTGCCACCAGCAGAGATCTCAAGGGTGGTCAGCCCCAGCATTTT.

This chain links TRBV7-8 with TRBJ1-2; D is unresolved. Germline CDR1 SGHVS, CDR2 FQNEAQ. V lost 2 bases to trimming and J lost 2 bases, with 9 bases between them. The CDR3 has 14 amino acids. In DNA form, the CDR3 reads TGTGCCAGCAGCTTAACGGAACTGAACTATGGCTACACCTTC. Amino acids: CASSLTELNYGYTF.

The chain employs TRBV28 and TRBJ1-2, with a tentative D call TRBD1 (6 bases). The germline V gene has CDR1 MDHEN and CDR2 SYDVKM. V lost 4 bases and J lost 4, with 10 bases in between. CDR3 size: 13 residues. Here the CDR3 reads CASSWQGTYGYTF. The CDR3 DNA is TGTGCCAGCAGTTGGCAGGGGACCTATGGCTACACCTTC.

The chain employs TRBV5-1 and TRBJ2-7; TRBD1 might be the D (5 bases). Per the germline V gene, CDR1 is SGHRS and CDR2 is YFSETQ. The CDR3 consists of 13 residues. Trimming removed 4 bases at V and 2 bases at J, with 10 bases between. The DNA of the CDR3 is TGCGCCAGCAGCCACGACAGCGCCTACGAGCAGTACTTC. Translated, it gives CASSHDSAYEQYF.

The gene calls are TRBV7-9 and TRBJ1-4; possible D gene TRBD1, 6 bases. The germline V and J ends were trimmed by 5 bases and 3 bases, with 13 bases remaining between them. The V gene's germline CDR1 is SEHNR and CDR2 FQNEAQ (reference sequence). The CDR3 length is 15 residues. The CDR3 here is CASSPSRGANEKLFF. CDR3 sequence (DNA): TGTGCCAGCAGCCCGAGCAGGGGAGCTAATGAAAAACTGTTTTTT.

The chain employs TRBV7-7 and TRBJ2-5, with TRBD1 as a possible D gene (6 bases). Looked up from germline, CDR1 is SSHAT and CDR2 is FNYEAQ (reference sequence). V gave up 2 bases and J gave up 5 bases, with 12 bases separating them. This CDR3 spans 14 amino acids. CDR3 in DNA: TGTGCCAGCAGCTTAACCGGACAGTGGGAGACCCAGTACTTC. Translation gives CASSLTGQWETQYF. The whole variable domain, remainder taken from reference TRBV7-7 and TRBJ2-5, is GAGVSQSPRYKVTKRGQDVTLRCDPISSHATLYWYQQALGQGPEFLTYFNYEAQPDKSGLPSDRFSAERPEGSISTLTIQRTEQRDSAMYRCASSLTGQWETQYFGPGTRLLVL.

In this sample, this clone turned up a few times. The V gene is TRBV5-1, the J gene TRBJ1-5, with D perhaps TRBD1 (5 bases). Deletions cut 4 bases from V and 3 bases from J, with 11 bases between. Germline assignment: CDR1 SGHRS and CDR2 YFSETQ. The CDR3 is 14 amino acids. The CDR3 protein is CASSNQGSNQPQHF. The CDR3 DNA reads as TGCGCCAGCAGCAACCAGGGATCCAATCAGCCCCAGCATTTT.

A single count supports this clone. This chain links TRBV19 with TRBJ2-3, with 13 bases fitting TRBD2. The V gene's germline CDR1 is LNHDA and CDR2 SQIVND (reference sequence). V shed 5 bases, J shed 4 bases, and the junction held 3 bases outside the gene matches. The CDR3 length is 15 residues. The CDR3 spells CASSAGLAGADTQYF. Here the CDR3 DNA reads TGTGCCAGTAGTGCTGGACTAGCGGGGGCAGATACGCAGTATTTT.